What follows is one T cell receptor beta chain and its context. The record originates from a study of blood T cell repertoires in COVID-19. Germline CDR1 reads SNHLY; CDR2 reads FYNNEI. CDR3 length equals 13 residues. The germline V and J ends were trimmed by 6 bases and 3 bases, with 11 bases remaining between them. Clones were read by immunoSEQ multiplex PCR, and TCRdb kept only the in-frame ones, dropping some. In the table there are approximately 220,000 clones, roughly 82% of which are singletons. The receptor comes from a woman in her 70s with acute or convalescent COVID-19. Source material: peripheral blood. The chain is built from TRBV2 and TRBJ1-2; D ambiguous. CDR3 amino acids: CASRSGAHYGYTF. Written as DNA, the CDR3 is TGTGCCAGCAGGTCCGGAGCCCACTATGGCTACACCTTC.